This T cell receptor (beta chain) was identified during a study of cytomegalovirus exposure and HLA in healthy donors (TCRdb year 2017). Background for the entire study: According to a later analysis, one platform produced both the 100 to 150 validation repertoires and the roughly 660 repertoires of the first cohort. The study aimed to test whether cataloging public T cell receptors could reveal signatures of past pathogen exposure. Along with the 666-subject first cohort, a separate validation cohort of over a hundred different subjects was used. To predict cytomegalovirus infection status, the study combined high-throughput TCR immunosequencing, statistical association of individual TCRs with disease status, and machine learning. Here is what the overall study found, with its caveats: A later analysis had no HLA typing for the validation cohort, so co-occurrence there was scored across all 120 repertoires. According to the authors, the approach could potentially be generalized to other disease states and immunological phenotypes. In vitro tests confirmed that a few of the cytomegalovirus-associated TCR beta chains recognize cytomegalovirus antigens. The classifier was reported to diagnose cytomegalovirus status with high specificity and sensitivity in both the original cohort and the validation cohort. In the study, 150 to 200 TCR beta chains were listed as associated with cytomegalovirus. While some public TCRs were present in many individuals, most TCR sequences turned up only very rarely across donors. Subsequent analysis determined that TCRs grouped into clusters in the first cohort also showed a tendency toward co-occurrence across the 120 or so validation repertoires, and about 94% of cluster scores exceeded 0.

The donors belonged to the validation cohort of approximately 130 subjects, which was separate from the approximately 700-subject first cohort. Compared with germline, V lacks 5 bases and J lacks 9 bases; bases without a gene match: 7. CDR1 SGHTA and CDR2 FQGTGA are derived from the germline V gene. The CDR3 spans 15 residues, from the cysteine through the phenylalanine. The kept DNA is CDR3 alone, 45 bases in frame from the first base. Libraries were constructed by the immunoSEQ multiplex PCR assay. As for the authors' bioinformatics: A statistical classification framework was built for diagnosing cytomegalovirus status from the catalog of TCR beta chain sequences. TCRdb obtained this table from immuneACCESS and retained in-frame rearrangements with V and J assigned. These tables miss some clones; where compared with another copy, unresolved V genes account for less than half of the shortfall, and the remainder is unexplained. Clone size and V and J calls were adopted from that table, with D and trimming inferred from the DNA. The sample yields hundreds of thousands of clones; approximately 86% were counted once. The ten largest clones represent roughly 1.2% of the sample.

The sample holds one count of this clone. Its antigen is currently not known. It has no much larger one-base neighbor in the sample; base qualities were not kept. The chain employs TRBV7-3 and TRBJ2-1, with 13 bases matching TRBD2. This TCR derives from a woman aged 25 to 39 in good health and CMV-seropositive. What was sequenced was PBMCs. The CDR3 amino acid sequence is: CASSPTSGRAFEQFF. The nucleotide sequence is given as TGTGCCAGCAGCCCCACTAGCGGGAGGGCCTTTGAGCAGTTCTTC.